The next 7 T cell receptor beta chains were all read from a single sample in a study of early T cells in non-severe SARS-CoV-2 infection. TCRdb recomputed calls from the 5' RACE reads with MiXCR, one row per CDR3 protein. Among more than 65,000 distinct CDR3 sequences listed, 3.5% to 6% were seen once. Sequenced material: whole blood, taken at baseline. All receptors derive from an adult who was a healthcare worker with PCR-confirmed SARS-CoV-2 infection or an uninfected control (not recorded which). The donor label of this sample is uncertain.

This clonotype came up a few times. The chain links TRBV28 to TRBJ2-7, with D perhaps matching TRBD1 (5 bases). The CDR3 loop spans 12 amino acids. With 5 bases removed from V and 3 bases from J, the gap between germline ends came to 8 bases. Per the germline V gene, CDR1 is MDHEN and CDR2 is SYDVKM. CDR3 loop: CASSPDIYEQYF. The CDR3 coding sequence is TGTGCCAGCAGTCCGGACATCTACGAGCAGTACTTC.

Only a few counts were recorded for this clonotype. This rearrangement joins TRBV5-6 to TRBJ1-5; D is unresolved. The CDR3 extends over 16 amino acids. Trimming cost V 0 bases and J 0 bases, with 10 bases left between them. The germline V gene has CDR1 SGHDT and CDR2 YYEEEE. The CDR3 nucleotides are TGTGCCAGCAGCTTGGGGGCGGGATATAGCAATCAGCCCCAGCATTTT. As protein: CASSLGAGYSNQPQHF.

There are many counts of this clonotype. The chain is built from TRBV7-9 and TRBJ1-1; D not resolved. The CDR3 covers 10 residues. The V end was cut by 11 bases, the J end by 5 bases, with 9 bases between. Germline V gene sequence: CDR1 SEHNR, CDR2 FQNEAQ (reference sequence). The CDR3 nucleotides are TGTGCCTTATTGGGGACTGAAGCTTTCTTT. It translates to CALLGTEAFF.

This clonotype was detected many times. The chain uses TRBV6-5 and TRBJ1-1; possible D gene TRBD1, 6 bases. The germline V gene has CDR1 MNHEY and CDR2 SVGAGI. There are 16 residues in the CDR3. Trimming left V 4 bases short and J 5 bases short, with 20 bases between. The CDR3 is CASSSPAGTRTTEAFF. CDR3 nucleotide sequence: TGTGCCAGCAGTTCCCCCGCCGGGACACGGACGACTGAAGCTTTCTTT.

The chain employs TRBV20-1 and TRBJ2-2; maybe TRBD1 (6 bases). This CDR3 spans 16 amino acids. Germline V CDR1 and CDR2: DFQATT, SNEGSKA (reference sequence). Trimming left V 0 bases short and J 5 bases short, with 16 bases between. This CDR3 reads CSARDSFTGYTGELFF. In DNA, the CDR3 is TGCAGTGCTAGAGATTCGTTCACAGGGTATACCGGGGAGCTGTTTTTT.

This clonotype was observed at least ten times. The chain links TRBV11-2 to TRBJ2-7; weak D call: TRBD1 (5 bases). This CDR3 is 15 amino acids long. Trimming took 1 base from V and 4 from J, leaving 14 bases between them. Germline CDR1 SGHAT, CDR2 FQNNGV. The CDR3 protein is CASSLVPGPLYEQYF. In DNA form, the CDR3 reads TGTGCCAGCAGCTTAGTTCCAGGGCCTTTATACGAGCAGTACTTC.

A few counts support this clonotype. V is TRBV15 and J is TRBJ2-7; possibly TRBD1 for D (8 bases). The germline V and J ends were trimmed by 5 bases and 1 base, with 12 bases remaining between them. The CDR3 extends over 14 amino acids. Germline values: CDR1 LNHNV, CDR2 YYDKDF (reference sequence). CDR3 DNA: TGTGCCACCAGCGGGAGGGACAGGTCCTACGAGCAGTACTTC. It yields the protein CATSGRDRSYEQYF.